This T cell receptor beta chain was documented in a study of human T cells and chemical hapten exposure. Documented time point: patch test 3, about 24 weeks after DPC sensitization. Treatment here: therapeutic diphenylcyclopropenone sensitization with weekly scalp DPC. As originally analysed: Individual samples carried between roughly 23,224 and 750,000 TCRs, with 95,638 as the median. TCRdb ran MiXCR on the RACE reads and lists one entry per CDR3 protein. The V and J calls were not made by the authors but by TCRdb's processing. The sample consists of 150,000 to 200,000 distinct CDR3 sequences, 25% to 35% of them appearing once. This clonotype was found a few times. The CDR3 totals 14 residues. CDR1 and CDR2 (germline): SGHRS, YFSETQ. Deletions cut 4 bases from V and 2 bases from J, with 13 bases between.

The sequence derives from a woman between 18 and 30 years old with alopecia areata. Some clones in this sample may be carry-over from other donors' samples. This material consisted of whole blood, taken in connection with sensitization to the hapten diphenylcyclopropenone (DPC). The J gene is TRBJ2-7, the V gene TRBV5-1; maybe TRBD1 (5 bases). As DNA, the CDR3 is TGCGCCAGCAGCCAAACGACAGCCACCTACGAGCAGTACTTC. Translated, it gives CASSQTTATYEQYF. Looking up the rest from reference TRBV5-1 and TRBJ2-7 gives the full variable domain: KAGVTQTPRYLIKTRGQQVTLSCSPISGHRSVSWYQQTPGQGLQFLFEYFSETQRNKGNFPGRFSGRQFSNSRSEMNVSTLELGDSALYLCASSQTTATYEQYFGPGTRLTVT.